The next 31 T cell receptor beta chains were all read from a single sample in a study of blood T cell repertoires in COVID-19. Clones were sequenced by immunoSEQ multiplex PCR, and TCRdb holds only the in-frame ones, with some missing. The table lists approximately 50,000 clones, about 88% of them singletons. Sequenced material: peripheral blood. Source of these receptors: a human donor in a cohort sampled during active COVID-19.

The CDR3, as DNA: TGTGCCAGCAGTGAAGCGCAGTCTTCACCCCTCCACTTT. Encoded protein: CASSEAQSSPLHF. The gene calls are TRBV6-1 and TRBJ1-6, with D hard to call. CDR1 is MNHNS, CDR2 SASEGT, per germline. Trimming took 0 bases from V and 9 from J, leaving 6 bases between them. This CDR3 comprises 13 residues.

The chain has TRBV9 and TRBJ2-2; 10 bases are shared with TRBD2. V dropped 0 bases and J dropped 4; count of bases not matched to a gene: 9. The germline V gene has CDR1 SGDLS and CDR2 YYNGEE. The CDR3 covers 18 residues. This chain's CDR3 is CASSVAGASGSGTGELFF. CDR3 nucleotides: TGTGCCAGCAGCGTAGCTGGGGCTAGCGGGAGTGGCACCGGGGAGCTGTTTTTT.

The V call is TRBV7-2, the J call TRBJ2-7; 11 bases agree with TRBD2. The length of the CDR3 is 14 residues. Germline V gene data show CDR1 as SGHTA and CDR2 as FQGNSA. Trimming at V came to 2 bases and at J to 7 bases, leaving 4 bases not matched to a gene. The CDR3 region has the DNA TGTGCCAGCAGCTTAACTAGCGGGAGTCAAGAGCAGTACTTC. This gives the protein CASSLTSGSQEQYF.

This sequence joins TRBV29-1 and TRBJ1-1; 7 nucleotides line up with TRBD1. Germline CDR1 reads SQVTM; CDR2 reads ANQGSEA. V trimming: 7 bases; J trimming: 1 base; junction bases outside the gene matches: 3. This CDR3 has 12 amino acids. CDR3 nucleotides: TGCAGCGGACGACAGGGGAACACTGAAGCTTTCTTT. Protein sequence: CSGRQGNTEAFF.

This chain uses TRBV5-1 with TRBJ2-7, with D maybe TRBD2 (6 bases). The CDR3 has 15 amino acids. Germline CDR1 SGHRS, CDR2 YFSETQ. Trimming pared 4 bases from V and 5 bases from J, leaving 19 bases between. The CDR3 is CASSPRPGLPDEQYF. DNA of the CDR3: TGCGCCAGCAGCCCCCGCCCGGGACTCCCGGACGAGCAGTACTTC.

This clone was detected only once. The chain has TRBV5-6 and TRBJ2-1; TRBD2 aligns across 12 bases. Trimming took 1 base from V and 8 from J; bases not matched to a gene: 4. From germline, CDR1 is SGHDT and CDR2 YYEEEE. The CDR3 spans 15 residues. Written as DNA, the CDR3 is TGTGCCAGCAGCTTGATGACTAGCGGGAGCTATGAGCAGTTCTTC. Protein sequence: CASSLMTSGSYEQFF.

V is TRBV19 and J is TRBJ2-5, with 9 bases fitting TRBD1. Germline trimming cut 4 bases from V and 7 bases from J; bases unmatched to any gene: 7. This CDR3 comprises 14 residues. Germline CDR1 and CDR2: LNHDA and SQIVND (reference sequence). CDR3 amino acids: CASSSRGTGTTQYF. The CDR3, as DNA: TGTGCCAGTAGTAGTCGCGGGACAGGGACGACCCAGTACTTC.

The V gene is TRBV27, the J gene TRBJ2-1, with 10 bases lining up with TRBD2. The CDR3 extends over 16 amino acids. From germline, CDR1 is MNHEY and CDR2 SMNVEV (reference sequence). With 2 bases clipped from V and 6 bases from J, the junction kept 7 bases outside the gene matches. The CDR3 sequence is CASSLRLAGVSNEQFF. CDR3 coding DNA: TGTGCCAGCAGTTTACGCCTAGCGGGAGTTAGCAATGAGCAGTTCTTC.

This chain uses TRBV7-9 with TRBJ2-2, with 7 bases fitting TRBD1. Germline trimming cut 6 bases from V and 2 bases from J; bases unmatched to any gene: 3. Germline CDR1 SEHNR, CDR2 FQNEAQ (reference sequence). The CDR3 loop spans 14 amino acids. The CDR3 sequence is CASRTGKNTGELFF. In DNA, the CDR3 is TGTGCCAGCAGGACAGGGAAAAACACCGGGGAGCTGTTTTTT.

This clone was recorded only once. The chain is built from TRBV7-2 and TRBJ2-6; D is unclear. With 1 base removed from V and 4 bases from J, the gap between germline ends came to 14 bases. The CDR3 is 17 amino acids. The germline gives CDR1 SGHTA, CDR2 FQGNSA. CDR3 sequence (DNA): TGTGCCAGCAGCTTAGGACGGCGACTTGGGGGGGCCAACGTCCTGACTTTC. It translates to CASSLGRRLGGANVLTF.

This CDR3 is CASSFDRGRPTGELFF. As DNA, the CDR3 is TGTGCCAGCAGCTTCGACAGGGGTCGACCCACCGGGGAGCTGTTTTTT. The chain uses TRBV7-9 and TRBJ2-2, with TRBD1 identical over 8 bases. Germline CDR1 and CDR2: SEHNR and FQNEAQ (reference sequence). V trimming: 3 bases; J trimming: 4 bases; junction bases outside the gene matches: 7. This CDR3 spans 16 amino acids.

The CDR3 DNA is TGTGCCAGTAGTCTATATAAACAGGGGGATCAGCCCCAGCATTTT. This encodes CASSLYKQGDQPQHF. The chain employs TRBV19 and TRBJ1-5; 8 nucleotides line up with TRBD1. With 5 bases clipped from V and 5 bases from J, the junction kept 8 bases outside the gene matches. The CDR3 loop spans 15 amino acids. Per germline, CDR1 LNHDA and CDR2 SQIVND (reference sequence).

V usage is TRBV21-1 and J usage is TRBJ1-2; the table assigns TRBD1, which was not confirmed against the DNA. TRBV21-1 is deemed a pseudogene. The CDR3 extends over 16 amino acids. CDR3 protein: CASSKGGTGKIYGYTF. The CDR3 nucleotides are TGTGCCAGCAGCAAAGGGGGGACAGGGAAGATCTATGGCTACACCTTC.

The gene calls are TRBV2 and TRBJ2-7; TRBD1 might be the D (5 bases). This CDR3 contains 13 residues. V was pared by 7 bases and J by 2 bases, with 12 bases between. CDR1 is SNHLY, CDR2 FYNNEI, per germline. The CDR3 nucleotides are TGTGCCAGCACCAGGGTTTCACCCTACGAGCAGTACGTC. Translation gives CASTRVSPYEQYV.

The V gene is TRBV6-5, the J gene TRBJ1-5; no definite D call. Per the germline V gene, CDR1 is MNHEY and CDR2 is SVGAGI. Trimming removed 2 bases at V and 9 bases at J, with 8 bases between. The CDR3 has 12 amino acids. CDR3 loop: CASSYEGGPQHF. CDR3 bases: TGTGCCAGCAGTTACGAGGGTGGGCCCCAGCATTTT.

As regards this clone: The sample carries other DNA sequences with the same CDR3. Here the CDR3 reads CASSLGGLNTEAFF. The CDR3 DNA follows: TGTGCCAGCAGCTTGGGGGGACTGAACACTGAAGCTTTCTTT. The chain couples TRBV7-9 to TRBJ1-1; D possibly corresponds to TRBD1 (5 bases). The ends were cut back, 3 bases at V and 0 bases at J, with 8 bases in the middle. Per the germline V gene, CDR1 is SEHNR and CDR2 is FQNEAQ (reference sequence). The CDR3 spans 14 residues.

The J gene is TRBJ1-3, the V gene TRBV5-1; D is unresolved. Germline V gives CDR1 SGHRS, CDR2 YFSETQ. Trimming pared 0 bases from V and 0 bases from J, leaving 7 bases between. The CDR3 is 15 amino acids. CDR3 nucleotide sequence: TGCGCCAGCAGCTTGGGGGCCGCCTCTGGAAACACCATATATTTT. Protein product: CASSLGAASGNTIYF.

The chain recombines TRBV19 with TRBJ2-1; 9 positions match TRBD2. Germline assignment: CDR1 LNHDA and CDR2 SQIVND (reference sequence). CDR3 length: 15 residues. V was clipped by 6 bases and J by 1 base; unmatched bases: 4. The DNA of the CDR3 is TGTGCCAGTAGAATGACTAGCGGTTCCTACAATGAGCAGTTCTTC. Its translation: CASRMTSGSYNEQFF.

The CDR3 spells CASRGDRESTEAFF. The CDR3 nucleotides are TGTGCCAGCAGAGGAGACAGGGAGAGCACTGAAGCTTTCTTT. This rearrangement joins TRBV6-5 to TRBJ1-1; 7 nucleotides align to TRBD1. The CDR3 has 14 residues. The germline gives CDR1 MNHEY, CDR2 SVGAGI. The J segment lost 4 bases and the V segment lost 6 bases, leaving 8 bases of the junction unmatched.

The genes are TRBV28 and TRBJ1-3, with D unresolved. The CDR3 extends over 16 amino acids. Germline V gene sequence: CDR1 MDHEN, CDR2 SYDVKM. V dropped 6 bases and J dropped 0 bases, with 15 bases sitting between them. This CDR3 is CASRSPRLYSGNTIYF. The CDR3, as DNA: TGTGCCAGCAGGTCCCCACGACTTTACTCTGGAAACACCATATATTTT.

The CDR3 reads CASSPNRVAYEQYV. The DNA for the CDR3 is TGTGCCAGCAGTCCAAACAGGGTAGCCTACGAGCAGTACGTC. This sequence joins TRBV27 and TRBJ2-7; D perhaps matches TRBD1 (6 bases). Trimming stripped 5 bases from V and 2 bases from J, with 13 bases between. CDR3 length equals 14 residues. CDR1 and CDR2 (germline): MNHEY, SMNVEV (reference sequence).

DNA of the CDR3: TGTGCCAGCAGATATGGTTCGGGCTCTGGAAACACCATATATTTT. Translated, it gives CASRYGSGSGNTIYF. The chain joins TRBV6-6 to TRBJ1-3; D gene ambiguous. Per germline, CDR1 MNHNY and CDR2 SVGAGI (reference sequence). The CDR3 consists of 15 residues. Trimming pared 6 bases from V and 0 bases from J, leaving 12 bases between.

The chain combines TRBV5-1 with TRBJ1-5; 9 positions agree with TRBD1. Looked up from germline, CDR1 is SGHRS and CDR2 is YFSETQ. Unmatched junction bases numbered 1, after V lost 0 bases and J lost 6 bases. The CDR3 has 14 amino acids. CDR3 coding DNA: TGCGCCAGCAGCTTGGGACAGGGGGGTCAGCCCCAGCATTTT. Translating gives CASSLGQGGQPQHF.

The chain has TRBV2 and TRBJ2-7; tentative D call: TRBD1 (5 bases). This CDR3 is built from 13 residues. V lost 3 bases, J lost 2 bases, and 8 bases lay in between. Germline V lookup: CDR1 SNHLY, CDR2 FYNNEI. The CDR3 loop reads CASSDQGPYEQYV. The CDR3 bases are TGTGCCAGCAGTGATCAGGGCCCCTACGAGCAGTACGTC.

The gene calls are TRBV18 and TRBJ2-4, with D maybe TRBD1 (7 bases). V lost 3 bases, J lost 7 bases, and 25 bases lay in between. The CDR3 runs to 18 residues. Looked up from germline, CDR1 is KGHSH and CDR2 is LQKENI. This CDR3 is CASSPTAGGSSRGNIQYF. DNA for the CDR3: TGTGCCAGCTCACCTACCGCAGGGGGATCCTCTCGGGGGAACATTCAGTACTTC.

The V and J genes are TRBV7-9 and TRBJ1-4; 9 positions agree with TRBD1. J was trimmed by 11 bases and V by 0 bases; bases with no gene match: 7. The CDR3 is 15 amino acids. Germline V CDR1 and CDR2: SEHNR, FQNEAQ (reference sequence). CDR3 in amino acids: CASSLASGQGEKLFF. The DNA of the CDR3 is TGTGCCAGCAGCTTAGCTTCGGGACAGGGTGAGAAACTGTTTTTT.

CDR3 nucleotides: TGTGCCAGCAGTTACCGGGACAGCCGGATGAACACTGAAGCTTTCTTT. This encodes CASSYRDSRMNTEAFF. The rearrangement uses TRBV2 and TRBJ1-1, with 7 bases that match TRBD1. The CDR3 runs to 16 residues. The ends lost 5 bases at V and 0 bases at J; junction bases unmatched: 9. Germline loops: CDR1 SNHLY, CDR2 FYNNEI.

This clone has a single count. Written as DNA, the CDR3 is TGTGCCTGGGGTCGGGGGGAAATCGACAATGAGCAGTTCTTC. Protein: CAWGRGEIDNEQFF. The chain uses TRBV30 and TRBJ2-1, with TRBD2 identical over 7 bases. The CDR3 has 14 residues. Losses at the gene ends were 5 bases for V and 5 bases for J; bases not matched to a gene: 9. Germline CDR1 GTSNPN, CDR2 SVGIG (reference sequence).

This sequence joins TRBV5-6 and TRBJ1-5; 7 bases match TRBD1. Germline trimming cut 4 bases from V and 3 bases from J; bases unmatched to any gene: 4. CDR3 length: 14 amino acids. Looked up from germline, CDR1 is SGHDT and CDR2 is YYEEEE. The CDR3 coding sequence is TGTGCCAGCAGCAAGACAGGGCACAATCAGCCCCAGCATTTT. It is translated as CASSKTGHNQPQHF.

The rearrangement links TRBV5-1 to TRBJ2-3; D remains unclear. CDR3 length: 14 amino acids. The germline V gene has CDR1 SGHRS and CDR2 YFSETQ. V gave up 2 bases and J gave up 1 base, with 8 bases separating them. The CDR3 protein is CASSFRQGTDTQYF. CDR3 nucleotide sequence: TGCGCCAGCAGCTTCCGGCAGGGCACAGATACGCAGTATTTT.

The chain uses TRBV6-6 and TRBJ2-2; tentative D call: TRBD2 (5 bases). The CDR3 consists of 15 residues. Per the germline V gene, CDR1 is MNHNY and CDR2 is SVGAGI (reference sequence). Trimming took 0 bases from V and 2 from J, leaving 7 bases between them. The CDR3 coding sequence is TGTGCCAGCAGTTACTCCGCTAGCAACACCGGGGAGCTGTTTTTT. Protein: CASSYSASNTGELFF.